Shown below are 25 T cell receptor beta chains from a single sample sequenced in a study of T cell repertoires in cytomegalovirus infection. In TCRdb, the reads were re-called with MiXCR into one record per CDR3 protein. This sample yields some 180,000 distinct CDR3 sequences, of which about a sixth are seen a single time; approximately 25% belongs to the top ten. Sequenced sample: CD8+ T cells from PBMCs. The origin of the receptors is a human donor in good health (CMV status not recorded). Some clones in this sample may be carry-over from other donors' samples.

V gene TRBV10-3 combines with J gene TRBJ2-1; 7 bases match TRBD1. The CDR3 covers 15 residues. Germline-derived CDR1 and CDR2 are ENHRY and SYGVKD. The trim removed 4 bases at V and 3 bases at J, leaving 6 bases unmatched. The chain's CDR3 is CAISGGTDYYNEQFF. CDR3 in DNA: TGTGCCATCAGTGGGGGGACAGACTACTACAATGAGCAGTTCTTC.

V usage is TRBV6-1 and J usage is TRBJ1-1; a weak D match, TRBD1 (5 bases). Per the germline V gene, CDR1 is MNHNS and CDR2 is SASEGT. This CDR3 spans 15 amino acids. V was shortened by 0 bases and J by 0 bases, with 8 bases between the two germline ends. CDR3 residues: CASSEALRVNTEAFF. DNA of the CDR3: TGTGCCAGCAGTGAAGCGCTCAGGGTGAACACTGAAGCTTTCTTT.

The genes are TRBV9 and TRBJ1-2; 8 bases are shared with TRBD1. This CDR3 is built from 15 residues. J was trimmed by 3 bases and V by 3 bases; bases with no gene match: 7. From germline, CDR1 is SGDLS and CDR2 YYNGEE. This chain's CDR3 is CASSARTGIYYGYTF. The CDR3 coding sequence is TGTGCCAGCAGCGCCAGGACAGGGATTTACTATGGCTACACCTTC.

This clonotype was counted between two and nine times. The CDR3 coding sequence is TGTGCCAGCAGCTTCTCCCTTAGCAACGAGCAGTACTTC. Its translation: CASSFSLSNEQYF. The chain couples TRBV7-8 to TRBJ2-7; D remains unclear. Looked up from germline, CDR1 is SGHVS and CDR2 is FQNEAQ. Between the trimmed V and J ends, which lost 3 bases and 5 bases, there was a span of 11 bases. The CDR3 is 13 residues long. Full variable domain (rest looked up from reference TRBV7-8 and TRBJ2-7): GAGVSQSPRYKVAKRGQDVALRCDPISGHVSLFWYQQALGQGPEFLTYFQNEAQLDKSGLPSDRFFAERPEGSVSTLKIQRTQQEDSAVYLCASSFSLSNEQYFGPGTRLTVT.

This clonotype was seen a few times. This chain connects TRBV5-6 to TRBJ2-1, with 7 bases aligning to TRBD1. Trimming at V came to 4 bases and at J to 7 bases, leaving 11 bases not matched to a gene. The germline V gene encodes CDR1 SGHDT and CDR2 YYEEEE. The CDR3 length is 15 residues. The CDR3 loop reads CASSETRTGENEQFF. The CDR3, as DNA: TGTGCCAGCAGCGAGACCCGGACAGGCGAAAATGAGCAGTTCTTC.

This clonotype was counted between two and nine times. The chain joins TRBV20-1 to TRBJ1-6; D possibly corresponds to TRBD1 (5 bases). V was clipped by 0 bases and J by 0 bases, with 12 bases between them. The CDR3 loop spans 17 amino acids. Germline V lookup: CDR1 DFQATT, CDR2 SNEGSKA (reference sequence). The CDR3 loop reads CSARDRAGRSYNSPLHF. The DNA for the CDR3 is TGCAGTGCTAGAGATCGGGCAGGGCGCTCCTATAATTCACCCCTCCACTTT.

The chain employs TRBV12-3 or TRBV12-4 and TRBJ2-5; 7 bases are shared with TRBD2. With V trimmed by 6 bases and J by 5 bases, 12 bases remained unmatched. CDR3 length equals 15 residues. Here the CDR3 DNA reads TGTGCCAGCAGCCCCTCGGGGAGGGTCTGGGAGACCCAGTACTTC. Translated, it gives CASSPSGRVWETQYF.

This clonotype was seen a handful of times. CDR3 amino acids: CASSSTDRVNQPQHF. The CDR3 DNA follows: TGTGCCAGCAGCTCCACGGACAGGGTAAATCAGCCCCAGCATTTT. The J gene is TRBJ1-5, the V gene TRBV6-2 or TRBV6-3; TRBD1 agrees at 8 bases. CDR1 and CDR2 from the germline V gene are MNHEY and SVGEGT. This CDR3 has 15 residues. J gave up 4 bases and V 6 bases, and 8 bases lay outside the gene matches.

The rearrangement uses TRBV7-2 and TRBJ1-6; 7 positions match TRBD1. The CDR3 has 15 amino acids. The V gene end was trimmed by 2 bases and the J gene end by 7 bases; junction bases not matched to a gene: 5. Germline CDR1 reads SGHTA; CDR2 reads FQGNSA. The DNA of the CDR3 is TGTGCCAGCAGCTTATACGGGGACAGCAATTCACCCCTCCACTTT. This translates into CASSLYGDSNSPLHF.

This chain connects TRBV6-5 to TRBJ1-2, with unresolved D. This CDR3 has 11 amino acids. The V end lost 5 bases, the J end lost 8 bases, and 9 bases lay between the germline ends. Germline loops: CDR1 MNHEY, CDR2 SVGAGI. The CDR3: CASSSSRGYTF. The CDR3 DNA reads TGTGCCAGCAGTAGCAGTCGGGGCTACACCTTC.

The chain couples TRBV7-8 to TRBJ1-1; possible D gene TRBD1, 5 bases. Looked up from germline, CDR1 is SGHVS and CDR2 is FQNEAQ. The CDR3 length is 15 residues. Between the trimmed V and J ends, which lost 2 bases and 4 bases, there was a span of 14 bases. The CDR3 here is CASSLIMGQGTEAFF. In nucleotides, the CDR3 is TGTGCCAGCAGCTTAATTATGGGGCAGGGCACTGAAGCTTTCTTT. The full variable domain, rest sourced from reference TRBV7-8 and TRBJ1-1, is GAGVSQSPRYKVAKRGQDVALRCDPISGHVSLFWYQQALGQGPEFLTYFQNEAQLDKSGLPSDRFFAERPEGSVSTLKIQRTQQEDSAVYLCASSLIMGQGTEAFFGQGTRLTVV.

The chain combines TRBV7-8 with TRBJ2-1, with D possibly being TRBD2 (6 bases). The CDR3 consists of 17 residues. Between the trimmed V and J ends, which lost 2 bases and 4 bases, there was a span of 18 bases. Per the germline V gene, CDR1 is SGHVS and CDR2 is FQNEAQ. The CDR3: CASSLNTWREQYNEQFF. The CDR3 DNA reads TGTGCCAGCAGCTTAAATACCTGGCGGGAACAATACAATGAGCAGTTCTTC.

This clonotype was recorded a few times. The rearrangement links TRBV12-3 or TRBV12-4 to TRBJ2-7, with D possibly TRBD1 on 6 matching bases. Between the trimmed V and J ends, which lost 3 bases and 3 bases, there was a span of 12 bases. The CDR3 is made up of 14 amino acids. The CDR3 DNA is TGTGCCAGCAGTTTTGGGACAAAGGACTACGAGCAGTACTTC. Protein sequence: CASSFGTKDYEQYF.

This clonotype was found a few times. The DNA for the CDR3 is TGTGCCAGCAGTTATTCGGGACAGGGGGCAGATACGCAGTATTTT. Translated: CASSYSGQGADTQYF. The J gene is TRBJ2-3, the V gene TRBV6-5; 11 bases line up with TRBD1. This CDR3 has 15 residues. Germline V gene data show CDR1 as MNHEY and CDR2 as SVGAGI. V lost 3 bases, J lost 4 bases, and 3 bases stayed unmatched.

This clonotype was detected only a few times. This chain joins TRBV5-1 and TRBJ1-1; possibly TRBD1 for D (5 bases). The CDR3 runs to 14 residues. V shed 4 bases and J shed 6 bases, with 16 bases lying between them. Germline CDR1 reads SGHRS; CDR2 reads YFSETQ. DNA of the CDR3: TGCGCCAGCAGCCCCCGGGGCGGTGGCCCTGAAGCTTTCTTT. Protein: CASSPRGGGPEAFF.

V usage is TRBV7-9 and J usage is TRBJ2-7; D gene unclear. Trimming pared 2 bases from V and 2 bases from J, leaving 4 bases between. Germline V gives CDR1 SEHNR, CDR2 FQNEAQ (reference sequence). This CDR3 contains 12 residues. DNA of the CDR3: TGTGCCAGCAGCTTAATCCCCTACGAGCAGTACTTC. It translates to CASSLIPYEQYF.

The gene calls are TRBV5-6 and TRBJ2-7, with 7 bases that match TRBD1. Germline V gives CDR1 SGHDT, CDR2 YYEEEE. The CDR3 length is 15 residues. Trimming cost V 0 bases and J 2 bases; bases outside gene matches: 5. CDR3 DNA sequence: TGTGCCAGCAGCTTGGCGGTCCAGGGGGCCTACGAGCAGTACTTC. It translates to CASSLAVQGAYEQYF.

The chain is built from TRBV9 and TRBJ2-1, with unresolved D. This CDR3 contains 13 residues. Trimming left V 4 bases short and J 5 bases short, with 10 bases between. Germline CDR1 and CDR2: SGDLS and YYNGEE. CDR3 bases: TGTGCCAGCAGCCCCCCCGTTCACAATGAGCAGTTCTTC. Translation: CASSPPVHNEQFF.

V and J are TRBV12-3 or TRBV12-4 and TRBJ2-1, with no clear D. Trimming stripped 3 bases from V and 4 bases from J, with 13 bases between. The CDR3 length is 15 residues. CDR3 in amino acids: CASSFIGQLYNEQFF. The CDR3 coding sequence is TGTGCCAGCAGTTTTATCGGCCAGCTTTACAATGAGCAGTTCTTC.

The V call is TRBV4-2, the J call TRBJ2-5; D unclear. With 2 bases removed from V and 5 bases from J, the gap between germline ends came to 12 bases. The germline gives CDR1 LGHNA, CDR2 YNFKEQ. The CDR3 totals 14 residues. Here the CDR3 DNA reads TGTGCCAGCAGCCAAAAGGACGGTTCGGAGACCCAGTACTTC. Encoded protein: CASSQKDGSETQYF.

The sample holds a few counts of this clonotype. This chain connects TRBV7-9 to TRBJ2-6; the D gene could be TRBD1 or TRBD2 (5 bases each). The length of the CDR3 is 16 residues. Deletions cut 1 base from V and 2 bases from J, with 9 bases between. Germline V gene sequence: CDR1 SEHNR, CDR2 FQNEAQ (reference sequence). CDR3 residues: CASSLVGETGANVLTF. The CDR3 DNA reads TGTGCCAGCAGCTTAGTAGGGGAGACTGGGGCCAACGTCCTGACTTTC.

This clonotype was observed a few times. This chain joins TRBV20-1 and TRBJ2-1; TRBD1 agrees at 7 bases. The CDR3 has 16 amino acids. CDR1 DFQATT and CDR2 SNEGSKA come from the germline V gene (reference sequence). J gave up 3 bases and V 0 bases, and 8 bases lay outside the gene matches. CDR3 sequence reads: CSARDPRGGNYNEQFF. DNA for the CDR3: TGCAGTGCTAGAGATCCGAGAGGGGGCAACTACAATGAGCAGTTCTTC.

This chain connects TRBV15 to TRBJ2-3, with 9 positions matching TRBD2. V was pared by 9 bases and J by 6 bases, with 16 bases of the junction left unmatched. From germline, CDR1 is LNHNV and CDR2 YYDKDF (reference sequence). This CDR3 has 16 residues. In DNA, the CDR3 is TGTGCCACGCAACTGTCAGCGGGGGGAGAGCACGATACGCAGTATTTT. As protein: CATQLSAGGEHDTQYF.

The chain uses TRBV7-6 and TRBJ1-2; D not certain. The V gene lost 2 bases and the J gene lost 7 bases, with 20 bases spanning the gap. This CDR3 has 16 amino acids. Germline CDR1 and CDR2: SGHVS and FNYEAQ. For the CDR3, the DNA is TGTGCCAGCAGCTTATGGGTCTCGGGTGCGGAAAGTGGCTACACCTTC. Translation: CASSLWVSGAESGYTF.

This clonotype was observed a handful of times. J is TRBJ1-1 and V is TRBV19; no reliable D call. Trimming cost V 5 bases and J 5 bases, with 9 bases left between them. The CDR3 length is 12 residues. Germline lookup yields CDR1 LNHDA and CDR2 SQIVND (reference sequence). DNA of the CDR3: TGTGCCAGTAGTGGAGGAAGGACTGAAGCTTTCTTT. It encodes CASSGGRTEAFF.